This entry is about one TCR beta chain. Its matching antigen is unknown. Each CDR3 protein is one row after TCRdb ran MiXCR on the 5' RACE reads. The data show over 200,000 distinct CDR3 sequences, 10% to 13% seen once. The sample originates from a study of identical twins. General study points: Alpha sequences out of frame and shared by twins had excess low generation probability.

This CDR3 has 11 amino acids. In germline, CDR1 is MNHEY, CDR2 SVGEGT. The chain uses TRBV6-2 or TRBV6-3 and TRBJ1-2; no reliable D call. Sample: memory T cells sorted from blood. This TCR was sampled from a man aged 50-60 years in good health. The CDR3 nucleotides are TGTATTACCAGCGGCGTCGGAGGCTACACCTTC. It encodes CITSGVGGYTF.